This TCR beta chain derives from a study of T cell responses to AZD1222 COVID-19 vaccine. On this clone itself: What it binds is not known.

Findings and limits, study-wide: Most donors were white British, females outnumbered males, and clonal diversity was possibly underestimated. As reported, nearly half of all spike-specific TCRs target variant regions that are unmutated. Breadth and depth of Spike-specific TCRs rose after two AZD1222 doses.

Only in-frame clones appear in the TCRdb table, and some are missing; sequencing was by immunoSEQ multiplex PCR. The repertoire holds about 140,000 clones, with 80% to 90% as singletons. The V gene lost 0 bases and the J gene lost 1 base, with 10 bases spanning the gap. This CDR3 region has 16 residues. The germline V gene has CDR1 MNHEY and CDR2 SMNVEV (reference sequence). The clonotype was recovered from an adult in good health. Sample: peripheral blood, taken on day 0 of AZD1222 vaccination. This chain uses TRBV27 with TRBJ2-1; D unclear. CDR3: CASSLSPLGSYNEQFF. The CDR3 DNA reads as TGTGCCAGCAGTTTATCGCCACTGGGGTCCTACAATGAGCAGTTCTTC.